This T cell receptor beta chain was documented in a study of CD8 T cells in Susac syndrome. The TEMRA cells underwent FACS enrichment, while the CD8+ and CD4+ T cells underwent negative isolation. Germline CDR1 SQVTM, CDR2 ANQGSEA. The V end was cut by 6 bases, the J end by 6 bases, with 23 bases between. The CDR3 loop spans 15 amino acids. The RNA input was roughly 0.45 to 1 ug, and it was reverse transcribed with random hexamers. Coverage of TCR beta CDR3 amplification by immunoSEQ multiplex PCR extended to 54 Vbeta and 13 Jbeta. TCRdb processed the immunoSEQ multiplex PCR reads anew with MiXCR; each CDR3 protein has one entry. Of approximately 100,000 distinct CDR3 sequences detected, approximately 96% appear once; the ten largest clones hold more than 0.095%.

This clonotype was sampled from a human donor in good health. The chain has TRBV29-1 and TRBJ1-2; a weak D match, TRBD1 (6 bases). Sequencing input: CD4+ T cells from PBMCs. CDR3 loop: CSVIVPPTGTNGYTF. The CDR3 DNA reads as TGCAGCGTAATTGTTCCCCCTACCGGGACAAATGGCTACACCTTC.